The rows below give T cell receptor beta chains drawn from one sample of a study of cytomegalovirus exposure and HLA in healthy donors. TCRdb's copy holds only in-frame clones and misses some; the assay was immunoSEQ multiplex PCR. Seen here are 150,000 to 200,000 clones, approximately 71% observed once, and the top ten hold roughly 7.6%. Sample: PBMCs. The receptors were gathered from a woman aged 40 to 55 in good health and CMV-seropositive. The CDR3 runs from the conserved cysteine through the conserved F or W.

v_call	cdr3_aa
TRBV2	CASSEPTRPSGSRNEQFF
TRBV27	CASSLGSAPSTEAFF
TRBV4-2	CASSQEGVAGEKTQYF
TRBV5-1	CASSLAEDNGEENF
TRBV7-2	CASSRSGRATGELFF
TRBV7-9	CSSSLHSSGRAEQFF
TRBV20-1	CSASGRETQYF
TRBV7-9	CASSYDRGWQFF
TRBV4-3	CASSQRLAGGTDTQYF
TRBV7-8	CASSRTRTGDQPQHF
TRBV28	CASTQGGAGNTIYF
TRBV10-3	CAISERQGGYEQYF
TRBV19	CASTSGNSGANVLTF
TRBV7-2	CASSYRQGQGYEQYF
TRBV6-5	CASSYPGGSNEQFF
TRBV30	CAWSTGRELRGYTF
TRBV28	CASSPSGTGGYNEQFF
TRBV18	CASSRSGIVYEQYF
TRBV11-3	CASSLGGQPTDTQYF
TRBV28	CASSFIRTSGYEQYF
TRBV6-6	CASRESMSRGNTIYF
TRBV5-6	CASSPQQGVWSGYTF
TRBV28	CASSWTGNGYTF
TRBV10-3	CAISSTGTGQEKLFF
TRBV7-8	CASSLARRWTDSNQPQHF
TRBV25-1	CASGEAGNEKLFF
TRBV11-2	CASSLAGGGFF
TRBV30	CAWGEGQVGSYEQYF
TRBV28	CASSSGQVKTEAFF
TRBV7-2	CASSLRPNSNQPQHF
TRBV19	CASSPDLEINTQYF
TRBV7-6	CASSFRVASGTETQYF
TRBV7-9	CASSSHGGGEEDTQYF
TRBV11-2	CASSLAPREGGRVYNEQFF
TRBV2	CASSRTSGSHEQYF
TRBV7-2	CASSLTRLNSYEQYF
TRBV5-1	CASSLQGGATNEKLFF
TRBV7-2	CASSLRLSRYSTSTDTQYF
TRBV18	CASSPLSSGGTEAFF
TRBV9	CASSVVPGAYEQYF
TRBV6-1	CASSELPGELFF
TRBV9	CASSVAGNTDTQYF
TRBV9	CASSNPGISYEQYF
TRBV28	CASSPLSTEAFF
TRBV2	CASSEIPANYGYTF
TRBV5-1	CASSSGGGRTSYEQYF
TRBV10-3	CAIGPSDRGWHEQYF
TRBV29-1	CSVAAGNQPQHF
TRBV5-1	CASSAGGESYGYTF
TRBV30	CAWSVFGPRGIQPQHF
TRBV28	CASIGGGAEQYF
TRBV9	CASSTTPGGSGNTIYF
TRBV7-2	CASRERDSFTDTQYF
TRBV5-1	CASSSQTGQRLNEQFF
TRBV5-1	CASSLSTVSSGANVLTF